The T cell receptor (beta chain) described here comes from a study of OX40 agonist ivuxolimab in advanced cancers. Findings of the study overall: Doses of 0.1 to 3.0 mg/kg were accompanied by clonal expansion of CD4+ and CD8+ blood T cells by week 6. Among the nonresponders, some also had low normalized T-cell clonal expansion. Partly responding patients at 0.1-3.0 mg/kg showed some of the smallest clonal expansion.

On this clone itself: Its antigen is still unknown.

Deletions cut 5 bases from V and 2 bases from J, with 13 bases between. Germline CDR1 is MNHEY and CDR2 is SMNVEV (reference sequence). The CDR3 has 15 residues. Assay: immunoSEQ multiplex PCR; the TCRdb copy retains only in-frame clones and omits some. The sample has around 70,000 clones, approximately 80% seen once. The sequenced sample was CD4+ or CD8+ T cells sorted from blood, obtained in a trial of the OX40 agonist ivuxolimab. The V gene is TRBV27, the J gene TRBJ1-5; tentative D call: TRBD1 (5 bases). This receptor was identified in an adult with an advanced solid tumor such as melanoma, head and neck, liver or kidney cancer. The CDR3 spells CASSRGGGGNQPQHF. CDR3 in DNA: TGTGCCAGCAGTCGGGGCGGTGGGGGCAATCAGCCCCAGCATTTT.